These T cell receptor beta chains were read from a single sample in a study of T cell responses to AZD1222 COVID-19 vaccine. Some clones are missing from TCRdb's copy, which holds only in-frame ones; the method was immunoSEQ multiplex PCR. The sample gives about 100,000 clones, 80% to 90% of which show up once; less than 20% is in the top ten. The sequences come from peripheral blood, collected on day 0 of AZD1222 vaccination. The receptors here all came from an adult in good health. The CDR3 runs from the conserved cysteine through the conserved F or W. A D gene is named only where the DNA matches it firmly. Expanded clones are given a class, and other clones once, few, many or no size at all.

cdr3_nt cdr3_aa d_call j_call clone_size v_call
TGTGCCAGCTCCAGGGAGGGCTCCTACGAGCAGTACTTC CASSREGSYEQYF TRBD2 TRBJ2-7 - TRBV18
TGTGCCAGCAGTACTTTAGACAGGGCGGGCTACACCTTC CASSTLDRAGYTF TRBD1 TRBJ1-2 - TRBV6-5
TGTGCCAGCAGTCCCCAGACCGGGGAGCTGTTTTTT CASSPQTGELFF - TRBJ2-2 - TRBV2
TGCGCCAGCAACACTGGGACAGGGGCTGGAAACACCATATATTTT CASNTGTGAGNTIYF TRBD1 TRBJ1-3 - TRBV5-1
TGTGCCAGCAGTTACTCGAGCGGCAACACAGATACGCAGTATTTT CASSYSSGNTDTQYF - TRBJ2-3 - TRBV6-2/TRBV6-3
TGTGCCAGTAGGAGGACTAGCGGGGGCGGGGCCAAAAACATTCAGTACTTC CASRRTSGGGAKNIQYF TRBD2 TRBJ2-4 - TRBV19
TGTGCCAGCAGCTATGGACAGCCCAACACTGAAGCTTTCTTT CASSYGQPNTEAFF - TRBJ1-1 - TRBV5-6
TGTGCCAGCAGGACAGGTCTGGCCGGTCCGTACGAGCAGTACTTC CASRTGLAGPYEQYF - TRBJ2-7 - TRBV2
TGCGCCAGCAGCTTGGAGTCCGGAGGGAATAATTCACCCCTCCACTTT CASSLESGGNNSPLHF - TRBJ1-6 - TRBV5-1
TGTGCCAGTAGTACCCAAAAAGAGACCCAGTACTTC CASSTQKETQYF - TRBJ2-5 - TRBV19
TGTGCCAGCAGCGACAGCTACTCTGGAAACACCATATATTTT CASSDSYSGNTIYF - TRBJ1-3 - TRBV27
TGTGCCATCAGTACGACAGGGGGCGCCTCAGAGACCCAGTACTTC CAISTTGGASETQYF TRBD1 TRBJ2-5 - TRBV10-3
TGTGCCACCAGCAGAGGAGGGGATGGCTACACCTTC CATSRGGDGYTF - TRBJ1-2 - TRBV15
TGTGCCAGCAGGCCTAGGGTGAACACTGAAGCTTTCTTT CASRPRVNTEAFF - TRBJ1-1 - TRBV27
TGTGCCAGCAGTTACTCAAGGGAGTTGAACACTGAAGCTTTCTTT CASSYSRELNTEAFF - TRBJ1-1 - TRBV6-5
TGTGCCAGCAGCCAAGCGACAGGGGATCTCTACGAGCAGTACTTC CASSQATGDLYEQYF TRBD1 TRBJ2-7 - TRBV3-1/TRBV3-2
TGTGCCAGCAGTTTATCGACAGGGGGCCCTCAGAACACTGAAGCTTTCTTT CASSLSTGGPQNTEAFF TRBD1 TRBJ1-1 - TRBV27
TGTGCCAGCAGGGGAGACTATGGGAGGTACGAGCAGTACTTC CASRGDYGRYEQYF - TRBJ2-7 few TRBV2
TGTGCCAGCAGTGAAATTAGGGGGAGCTCCTACAATGAGCAGTTCTTC CASSEIRGSSYNEQFF - TRBJ2-1 - TRBV6-1
TGCGCCAGCAGCCCCGATCGGGGGTCCCTGAACACTGAAGCTTTCTTT CASSPDRGSLNTEAFF - TRBJ1-1 - TRBV5-1
TGTGCCAGCAGTCCAGGACAGGGTGAGGGTGGCTACACCTTC CASSPGQGEGGYTF TRBD1 TRBJ1-2 once TRBV27
TGCGCCAGCAGCCAAGTACTTAGGGGCACAGATACGCAGTATTTT CASSQVLRGTDTQYF - TRBJ2-3 - TRBV4-3
TGTGCCAGCTCACCACGCGCAGGGGCGAACACCGGGGAGCTGTTTTTT CASSPRAGANTGELFF - TRBJ2-2 - TRBV18
TGCGCCAGCAGCTTGGCCTTCGGTGAAGGACTTGTCTACGAGCAGTACTTC CASSLAFGEGLVYEQYF - TRBJ2-7 once TRBV5-1
TGTGCCAGCAGCGTCGACAGGGGGCGAGGCTACACCTTC CASSVDRGRGYTF TRBD1 TRBJ1-2 few TRBV7-8
TGCGCCAGCAGCCAGCAGACGAATGAAAAACTGTTTTTT CASSQQTNEKLFF - TRBJ1-4 - TRBV4-3
TGTGCCAGCAGATTAGGGCTAGCAGGGGGCGCCCGCTATGGCTACACCTTC CASRLGLAGGARYGYTF TRBD1 TRBJ1-2 - TRBV11-2
TGTGCCAGCTATACTTGGACAGGGAACACTGAAGCTTTCTTT CASYTWTGNTEAFF TRBD1 TRBJ1-1 few TRBV6-6
TGTGCCAGTAGTTCGGACGGAGCTAACTATGGCTACACCTTC CASSSDGANYGYTF - TRBJ1-2 - TRBV19
TGTGCCAGCAGTCCCACAGGGGCGTCCGGCTACACCTTC CASSPTGASGYTF TRBD1 TRBJ1-2 - TRBV12-3/TRBV12-4
TGTGCCAGCAGCGCGAAGACAGGGGGAGATACGCAGTATTTT CASSAKTGGDTQYF TRBD1 TRBJ2-3 - TRBV7-2
TGTGCCAGCTCACCACCGGGACTGAACACTGAAGCTTTCTTT CASSPPGLNTEAFF - TRBJ1-1 - TRBV18
TGTGCCAGCAGTGCCCGGGATCCAGAATATGGAAACACCATATATTTT CASSARDPEYGNTIYF - TRBJ1-3 - TRBV6-1
TGTGCCAGCAGCTTAGTCCCAACCGGGGAGCTGTTTTTT CASSLVPTGELFF - TRBJ2-2 once TRBV7-9
TGCGCCAGCGGCGGACTGTTCAATGAGCAGTTCTTC CASGGLFNEQFF - TRBJ2-1 - TRBV5-1
TGTGCCAGCAGCTTAGGGCGGGGGAGCTCCTACAATGAGCAGTTCTTC CASSLGRGSSYNEQFF TRBD2 TRBJ2-1 - TRBV13
TGCGCCAGCAGCCAAGCTGGGTACCAAGAGACCCAGTACTTC CASSQAGYQETQYF - TRBJ2-5 - TRBV4-3
TGTGCCACCAGCAGAGATACCGTAATGAACACTGAAGCTTTCTTT CATSRDTVMNTEAFF - TRBJ1-1 - TRBV15
TGTGCCAGCTCACCACCGGACACCTTCGGCACTGAAGCTTTCTTT CASSPPDTFGTEAFF - TRBJ1-1 - TRBV18
TGCGCCAGCAGCTTGCGGGGGAACGGAAACACCATATATTTT CASSLRGNGNTIYF - TRBJ1-3 once TRBV5-1
TGTGCCAGCAGCTTGGGGAGCTCCTACGAGCAGTACTTC CASSLGSSYEQYF - TRBJ2-7 once TRBV5-6
TGTGCCAGCAGCTTAGCGGCGACACTCCGCTCCTACGAGCAGTACTTC CASSLAATLRSYEQYF - TRBJ2-7 - TRBV7-9
TGTGCCAGCAGTCGCGACGAGGGGGCTTCGGTTTTTGGCTACACCTTC CASSRDEGASVFGYTF TRBD1 TRBJ1-2 few TRBV27
TGCGCCAGCAGCCGGGGAGCTGGGACAGCTGATAACTATGGCTACACCTTC CASSRGAGTADNYGYTF TRBD1 TRBJ1-2 - TRBV5-1
TGTGCCATCAGTGAAGAGTTACTGAGCTCCTACAATGAGCAGTTCTTC CAISEELLSSYNEQFF - TRBJ2-1 - TRBV10-3
TGTGCTAGTGGTTTGGTACTGACTAAGAGCTCCTACGAGCAGTACTTC CASGLVLTKSSYEQYF - TRBJ2-7 few TRBV12-5
TGTGCCAGTAGCCGACTAGACAGGGACACTGAAGCTTTCTTT CASSRLDRDTEAFF TRBD1 TRBJ1-1 once TRBV19
TGTGCCAGCAGCCGGGGCGGGACGGCCACGGCCGGGGAGCTGTTTTTT CASSRGGTATAGELFF - TRBJ2-2 few TRBV9
TGTGCCAGCAGTGCACAGGGGGTTAATGAAAAACTGTTTTTT CASSAQGVNEKLFF TRBD1 TRBJ1-4 - TRBV2
TGTGCCAGCAGTCAGGACCTAGCGGGCGAGACCCAGTACTTC CASSQDLAGETQYF TRBD2 TRBJ2-5 - TRBV6-2/TRBV6-3
TGTGCCAGCAGTCCGGGACTTCCCAATGAGCAGTTCTTC CASSPGLPNEQFF - TRBJ2-1 - TRBV5-4
TGTGCCAGCAGCTCCAGGCACTACGAGCAGTACTTC CASSSRHYEQYF - TRBJ2-7 - TRBV5-6
TGTGCCAGCAGCTTACTCCCCACGGGGGAGCAGTACTTC CASSLLPTGEQYF - TRBJ2-7 - TRBV11-3
TGTGCCAGCAGCTTAGCCCATCCGGGCTCTGAAGCTTTCTTT CASSLAHPGSEAFF - TRBJ1-1 - TRBV11-2
TGTGCCAGCAGCTTACAGGAGGGCCGTACCGGGGAGCTGTTTTTT CASSLQEGRTGELFF - TRBJ2-2 - TRBV7-2